These 27 T cell receptor beta chains were sequenced from one sample in a study of T cell clones after liver transplantation. Assay used: immunoSEQ multiplex PCR; TCRdb lists only in-frame clones, some missing. Here the sample spans around 97,000 clones, around 84% being singletons. The sequencing here drew on CD4+ T cells from blood, taken approximately 43 months after liver transplant. The receptor set was obtained from a human patient who received a liver transplant. Some T cells may be graft donor cells.

The chain links TRBV28 to TRBJ2-7; D is perhaps TRBD2 (6 bases). Germline V gene data show CDR1 as MDHEN and CDR2 as SYDVKM. V was clipped by 5 bases and J by 1 base, with 15 bases between them. CDR3 length: 15 amino acids. This CDR3 reads CASSIFRELSYEQYF. DNA for the CDR3: TGTGCCAGCAGTATCTTCCGGGAGTTGTCCTACGAGCAGTACTTC.

The rearrangement links TRBV6-1 to TRBJ1-2; no definite D call. Trimming pared 1 base from V and 4 bases from J, leaving 7 bases between. Germline CDR1 is MNHNS and CDR2 is SASEGT. This CDR3 spans 13 amino acids. The CDR3 region is CASSEGGVYGYTF. The CDR3 nucleotides read TGTGCCAGCAGTGAAGGGGGAGTCTATGGCTACACCTTC.

As for this clone: A junction boundary mismatches the germline segment, possibly from a read error. V usage is TRBV10-2 and J usage is TRBJ1-1; D gene unclear. This CDR3 region has 13 residues. From germline, CDR1 is WSHSY and CDR2 SAAADI. The CDR3 loop reads CASSSRGNAEAFF. CDR3 bases: TGCGCCAGCAGTAGTAGAGGGAACGCTGAAGCTTTCTTT.

The J gene is TRBJ2-2, the V gene TRBV11-2, with a tentative D call TRBD2 (7 bases). V lost 3 bases to trimming and J lost 8 bases, with 16 bases between them. The germline gives CDR1 SGHAT, CDR2 FQNNGV. This CDR3 comprises 15 residues. The CDR3 DNA reads TGTGCCAGCAGCTTTAGTCTCAGGGGACTAGGGGAGCTGTTTTTT. Its protein product is CASSFSLRGLGELFF.

The chain couples TRBV5-1 to TRBJ1-2; 10 positions match TRBD1. CDR1 is SGHRS, CDR2 YFSETQ, per germline. The trim removed 4 bases at V and 6 bases at J, leaving 6 bases unmatched. The CDR3 is made up of 14 amino acids. The chain's CDR3 is CASSPTDRGDGYTF. In DNA, the CDR3 is TGCGCCAGCAGCCCTACGGACAGGGGGGATGGCTACACCTTC.

V is TRBV4-3 and J is TRBJ2-5, with 8 nucleotides matching TRBD1. V lost 1 base and J lost 5; bases outside the gene matches: 3. In germline, CDR1 is LGHNA, CDR2 YSLEER. This CDR3 contains 14 residues. The CDR3 reads CASSQGQGTETQYF. CDR3 nucleotides: TGCGCCAGCAGCCAAGGACAGGGGACGGAGACCCAGTACTTC.

The chain couples TRBV7-2 to TRBJ2-1; 8 positions match TRBD1. V lost 5 bases, J lost 8 bases, and 8 bases stayed unmatched. From germline, CDR1 is SGHTA and CDR2 FQGNSA. This CDR3 has 14 residues. This CDR3 is CASSEGGQAHEQFF. The CDR3 coding sequence is TGTGCCAGCAGCGAGGGGGGACAGGCCCATGAGCAGTTCTTC. Complete variable domain (other parts from reference TRBV7-2 and TRBJ2-1): GAGVSQSPSNKVTEKGKDVELRCDPISGHTALYWYRQSLGQGLEFLIYFQGNSAPDKSGLPSDRFSAERTGGSVSTLTIQRTQQEDSAVYLCASSEGGQAHEQFFGPGTRLTVL.

V usage is TRBV11-1 and J usage is TRBJ1-1; D perhaps matches TRBD1 (5 bases). The CDR3 is 15 residues long. Per the germline V gene, CDR1 is SGHAT and CDR2 is FQDESV (reference sequence). V was shortened by 2 bases and J by 0 bases, with 10 bases between the two germline ends. The CDR3 DNA reads as TGTGCCAGCAGCTTACAGGGTAGGGTGAACACTGAAGCTTTCTTT. This sequence encodes CASSLQGRVNTEAFF.

The V and J genes are TRBV5-1 and TRBJ2-1; D gene uncertain. V was trimmed by 6 bases and J by 2 bases, leaving 12 bases between them. This CDR3 spans 14 amino acids. The germline CDR1 and CDR2 sequences are SGHRS and YFSETQ. The CDR3 loop is CASTTKGTYNEQFF. Here the CDR3 DNA reads TGCGCCAGCACAACAAAGGGCACCTACAATGAGCAGTTCTTC.

Written as DNA, the CDR3 is TGTGCCAGTAGGACACCGCACAGGGCGAACACTGAAGCTTTCTTT. The encoded protein is CASRTPHRANTEAFF. The rearrangement uses TRBV19 and TRBJ1-1; D perhaps matches TRBD1 (6 bases). The length of the CDR3 is 15 residues. Trimming removed 6 bases at V and 1 base at J, with 15 bases between. From germline, CDR1 is LNHDA and CDR2 SQIVND (reference sequence).

This rearrangement joins TRBV7-8 to TRBJ1-6; D is perhaps TRBD1 (5 bases). The CDR3 runs to 14 residues. V gave up 3 bases and J gave up 13 bases, with 16 bases separating them. Germline CDR1 reads SGHVS; CDR2 reads FQNEAQ. CDR3 sequence reads: CASSLGTDRAPLHF. CDR3 sequence (DNA): TGTGCCAGCAGCTTGGGGACCGATCGAGCGCCCCTCCACTTT.

The gene calls are TRBV6-4 and TRBJ2-2, with 9 bases that match TRBD1. Germline CDR1 MRHNA, CDR2 SNTAGT. This CDR3 spans 15 amino acids. With 6 bases clipped from V and 5 bases from J, the junction kept 7 bases outside the gene matches. CDR3 in DNA: TGTGCCAGCAGAGGGACAGGGAGTAGGACCGGGGAGCTGTTTTTT. Encoded protein: CASRGTGSRTGELFF.

There are a few counts of this clone. The DNA of the CDR3 is TGTGCCAGCAGTCTACGGGGCGGCACAGATACGCAGTATTTT. This codes for CASSLRGGTDTQYF. The chain is built from TRBV6-6 and TRBJ2-3; D may match TRBD1 or TRBD2 (5 bases each). V shed 5 bases and J shed 1 base, with 10 bases lying between them. This CDR3 comprises 14 residues. Germline V CDR1 and CDR2: MNHNY, SVGAGI (reference sequence).

This sequence joins TRBV18 and TRBJ2-6, with D unresolved. The germline V and J ends were trimmed by 5 bases and 0 bases, with 5 bases remaining between them. CDR1 and CDR2 (germline): KGHSH, LQKENI. The CDR3 sequence is 14 residues long. The CDR3 nucleotides read TGTGCCAGCTCAATCGACTCTGGGGCCAACGTCCTGACTTTC. Its protein is CASSIDSGANVLTF.

The chain couples TRBV15 to TRBJ2-4, with a tentative D call TRBD1 (5 bases). Per germline, CDR1 LNHNV and CDR2 YYDKDF (reference sequence). The length of the CDR3 is 15 residues. Between the trimmed V and J ends, which lost 6 bases and 0 bases, there was a span of 12 bases. The CDR3 nucleotides read TGTGCCACCAGGATGGGGCGAGTAGCCAAAAACATTCAGTACTTC. Residues: CATRMGRVAKNIQYF.

J is TRBJ2-3 and V is TRBV11-1, with 8 bases fitting TRBD1. The trim removed 4 bases at V and 2 bases at J, leaving 11 bases unmatched. Germline V gene data show CDR1 as SGHAT and CDR2 as FQDESV (reference sequence). The CDR3 contains 17 residues. CDR3 in amino acids: CASSSLPGQGFTDTQYF. CDR3 nucleotide sequence: TGTGCCAGCAGCTCCCTCCCTGGACAGGGATTCACAGATACGCAGTATTTT.

The chain links TRBV7-3 to TRBJ2-3, with D possibly matching TRBD1 (5 bases). Germline V gene lookup returns CDR1 SGHTA and CDR2 FQGTGA. CDR3 size: 15 residues. V shed 7 bases and J shed 1 base, with 15 bases lying between them. The CDR3 loop reads CASTAGPLGTDTQYF. CDR3 DNA sequence: TGTGCCAGCACAGCAGGGCCGCTGGGCACAGATACGCAGTATTTT.

The chain uses TRBV1 and TRBJ2-5; TRBD2 was called by the table and not checked on the DNA. TRBV1 is a listed pseudogene. This CDR3 has 16 amino acids. DNA for the CDR3: TGCACCAGCAGCCAAGTGACTAGCGGGAATGTTGAGACCCAGTACTTC. Protein product: CTSSQVTSGNVETQYF.

This clone appeared once. The chain uses TRBV6-1 and TRBJ1-2; 7 bases fit TRBD1. CDR3 size: 15 residues. The germline gives CDR1 MNHNS, CDR2 SASEGT. V was pared by 1 base and J by 2 bases, with 4 bases of the junction left unmatched. The CDR3 DNA sequence: TGTGCCAGCAGTGAAGGCTGGGGACAGAACTATGGCTACACCTTC. Residues: CASSEGWGQNYGYTF.

The chain employs TRBV19 and TRBJ2-1; D may be TRBD2 (6 bases). Germline-derived CDR1 and CDR2 are LNHDA and SQIVND (reference sequence). The V gene lost 6 bases and the J gene lost 4 bases, with 13 bases spanning the gap. This CDR3 is 14 amino acids long. Here the CDR3 reads CASRGWRGYNEQFF. DNA of the CDR3: TGTGCCAGTAGAGGATGGAGGGGATACAATGAGCAGTTCTTC.

The rearrangement joins TRBV7-2 to TRBJ2-5, with D possibly called TRBD1 or TRBD2 (6 bases each). Germline V gene data show CDR1 as SGHTA and CDR2 as FQGNSA. Deletions cut 8 bases from V and 1 base from J, with 17 bases between. The CDR3 has 15 residues. The CDR3 region has the DNA TGTGCCAGCGGGCGAGGGGGGTGGGTCCAAGAGACCCAGTACTTC. This encodes CASGRGGWVQETQYF.

This chain joins TRBV6-1 and TRBJ1-1; D gene uncertain. The V end was cut by 6 bases, the J end by 8 bases, with 16 bases between. Germline V gives CDR1 MNHNS, CDR2 SASEGT. The CDR3 runs to 13 residues. Here the CDR3 reads CASRETRMGEAFF. The DNA for the CDR3 is TGTGCCAGCAGGGAGACCCGGATGGGCGAAGCTTTCTTT.

The J gene is TRBJ2-1, the V gene TRBV7-9; 13 bases line up with TRBD2. The CDR3 totals 15 residues. Per the germline V gene, CDR1 is SEHNR and CDR2 is FQNEAQ (reference sequence). The V and J ends lost 3 bases and 8 bases, in that order; junction bases with no gene match: 4. The DNA for the CDR3 is TGTGCCAGCAGCTTTGGGACTAGCGGGATCGATGAGCAGTTCTTC. Translation gives CASSFGTSGIDEQFF. Using reference TRBV7-9 and TRBJ2-1 for the parts outside the CDR3, the full variable domain is DTGVSQNPRHKITKRGQNVTFRCDPISEHNRLYWYRQTLGQGPEFLTYFQNEAQLEKSRLLSDRFSAERPKGSFSTLEIQRTEQGDSAMYLCASSFGTSGIDEQFFGPGTRLTVL.

The rearrangement links TRBV18 to TRBJ1-1, with D hard to call. Between the trimmed V and J ends, which lost 1 base and 5 bases, there was a span of 8 bases. The CDR3 consists of 13 residues. Germline CDR1 KGHSH, CDR2 LQKENI. The CDR3 nucleotides read TGTGCCAGCTCACCACTAGAAGGTACTGAAGCTTTCTTT. It yields the protein CASSPLEGTEAFF.

The J gene is TRBJ2-1, the V gene TRBV18; 7 positions agree with TRBD2. The CDR3 has 16 amino acids. The ends lost 0 bases at V and 0 bases at J; junction bases unmatched: 2. Per the germline V gene, CDR1 is KGHSH and CDR2 is LQKENI. The CDR3 DNA sequence: TGTGCCAGCTCACCACCGCAGCGGGGCTCCTACAATGAGCAGTTCTTC. This gives the protein CASSPPQRGSYNEQFF.

The CDR3 DNA reads as TGTGCCAGCAGCTCCTTTATTAGCGGTAATGAGCAGTTCTTC. Residues: CASSSFISGNEQFF. The chain uses TRBV7-9 and TRBJ2-1; D is perhaps TRBD2 (6 bases). Trimming left V 4 bases short and J 7 bases short, with 14 bases between. The V gene's germline CDR1 is SEHNR and CDR2 FQNEAQ (reference sequence). CDR3 length: 14 amino acids.

This chain uses TRBV5-1 with TRBJ2-2, with TRBD1 identical over 7 bases. This CDR3 region has 15 residues. CDR1 is SGHRS, CDR2 YFSETQ, per germline. V lost 2 bases to trimming and J lost 4 bases; unmatched junction nucleotides: 5. CDR3 DNA: TGCGCCAGCAGCTTTACAGGGGTTGGCACCGGGGAGCTGTTTTTT. Amino acid sequence: CASSFTGVGTGELFF.